The 3 T cell receptor beta chains listed next were all sequenced from one sample in a study of shared T cell receptors in the human thymus. Method: immunoSEQ multiplex PCR; TCRdb's copy keeps in-frame clones and lacks some. The sample yields 650,000 to 950,000 clones, approximately 83% seen once. These sequences were also reported in another study, on human thymus T cells.

Sample: thymocytes. All receptors come from a girl under two years old with a congenital heart defect.

The chain recombines TRBV2 with TRBJ2-7; tentative D call: TRBD1 (6 bases). Trimming left V 8 bases short and J 5 bases short, with 22 bases between. From germline, CDR1 is SNHLY and CDR2 FYNNEI. The CDR3 is made up of 15 amino acids. The CDR3 spells CASRGGQGHSDEQYF. Here the CDR3 DNA reads TGTGCCAGCCGGGGCGGCCAGGGGCACAGTGACGAGCAGTACTTC.

The chain links TRBV7-2 to TRBJ1-1; 7 bases are shared with TRBD1. The ends lost 5 bases at V and 11 bases at J; junction bases unmatched: 20. Germline loops: CDR1 SGHTA, CDR2 FQGNSA. This CDR3 has 16 residues. The CDR3 here is CASSPKDTGVSLGAFF. CDR3 nucleotide sequence: TGTGCCAGCAGCCCGAAAGACACAGGGGTCTCCCTTGGGGCTTTCTTT. The whole variable domain, remainder taken from reference TRBV7-2 and TRBJ1-1, is GAGVSQSPSNKVTEKGKDVELRCDPISGHTALYWYRQSLGQGLEFLIYFQGNSAPDKSGLPSDRFSAERTGGSVSTLTIQRTQQEDSAVYLCASSPKDTGVSLGAFFGQGTRLTVV.

This rearrangement joins TRBV28 to TRBJ2-3; tentatively, D is TRBD2 (5 bases). Germline loops: CDR1 MDHEN, CDR2 SYDVKM. This CDR3 contains 16 residues. Trimming took off 4 bases at V and 4 bases at J, with 18 bases between the two ends. The CDR3 loop reads CASSSYSRGTADTQYF. CDR3 coding DNA: TGTGCCAGCAGTTCCTACTCTCGGGGAACCGCAGATACGCAGTATTTT.